The clone carrying this T cell receptor (beta chain) has at least ten counts. What it binds is unknown. This entry belongs to a study of T cell repertoires in cytomegalovirus infection. As for the study in general: CMV epitopes, recently identified HLA-C-restricted and well-studied HLA-B-restricted, were used. A matching HLA type, together with CMV infection, was signaled by public TCR beta signatures.

The CDR3 runs to 19 residues. Trimming cost V 2 bases and J 3 bases; bases outside gene matches: 12. Germline CDR1 reads SGHTA; CDR2 reads FQGNSA. TCRdb fed the reads into MiXCR, producing one record per CDR3 protein. The table records 600,000 to 700,000 distinct CDR3 sequences, around 30% of them present only once. Points from the study as a whole: The cumulative frequency of public TCR beta families identified carriers of CMV plus the relevant HLA.

The input for sequencing was cultured PBMCs, taken from culture after CMV antigen stimulation. The origin of this receptor is a human donor in good health (CMV status not recorded). Some clones in this sample may be carry-over from other donors' samples. This chain connects TRBV7-2 to TRBJ2-1, with 11 positions matching TRBD1. The CDR3 spells CASSLLFPSGTGGYNEQFF. The DNA for the CDR3 is TGTGCCAGCAGCTTACTTTTCCCTAGCGGGACAGGGGGCTACAATGAGCAGTTCTTC.